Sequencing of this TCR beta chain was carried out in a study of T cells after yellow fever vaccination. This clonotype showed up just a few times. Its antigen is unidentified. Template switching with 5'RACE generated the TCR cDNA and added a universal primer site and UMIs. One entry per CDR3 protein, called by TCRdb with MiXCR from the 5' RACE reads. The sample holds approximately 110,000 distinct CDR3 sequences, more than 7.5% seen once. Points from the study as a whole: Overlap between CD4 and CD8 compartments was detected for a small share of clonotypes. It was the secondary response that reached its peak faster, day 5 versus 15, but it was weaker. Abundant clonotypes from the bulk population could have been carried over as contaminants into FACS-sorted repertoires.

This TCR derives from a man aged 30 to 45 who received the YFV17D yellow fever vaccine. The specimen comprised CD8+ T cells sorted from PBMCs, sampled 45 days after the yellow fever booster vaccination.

The CDR3, as DNA: TGCGCCAGCAGCGGAAGGTCCTACGAGCAGTACTTC. This encodes CASSGRSYEQYF. The chain carries TRBV5-1 and TRBJ2-7; no clear D. The V end lost 4 bases, the J end lost 1 base, and 6 bases lay between the germline ends. The CDR3 has 12 residues. CDR1 and CDR2 (germline): SGHRS, YFSETQ.